The present T cell receptor (beta chain) was sequenced within a study of T cells after yellow fever vaccination. At the level of the study: In the case of low-cell-number fractions, SMART-Seq v4 Ultra Low Input was used for preparation.

TCRdb called the 5' RACE reads again in MiXCR, with one record for every CDR3 protein. The profile shows some 260,000 distinct CDR3 sequences, around 4.9% of them singletons. The CDR3 has 16 residues. Between the trimmed V and J ends, which lost 6 bases and 0 bases, there was a span of 15 bases. This clonotype was picked up many times. The rearrangement links TRBV12-3 or TRBV12-4 to TRBJ1-5; D gene ambiguous. The material sequenced was CD4+ T cells sorted from PBMCs, taken on the day of the yellow fever booster vaccination. The sequence was collected from a man younger than 30 who received the YFV17D yellow fever vaccine. The CDR3 region has the DNA TGTGCCAGCAGCCATGACGTTCAGGCTAGCAATCAGCCCCAGCATTTT. Translated: CASSHDVQASNQPQHF.